This passage covers 4 T cell receptor beta chains from one sample sequenced in a study of blood T cells in healthy people across ages. The use of a sample-barcoded 5' primer and a J-beta primer mix characterized a second PCR of about 7 to 12 cycles. TCRdb processed the 5' RACE reads anew with MiXCR; each CDR3 protein has one entry. The sample records approximately 830,000 distinct CDR3 sequences, roughly 60% being singletons. What was sequenced was blood. Receptors originate from a man in his thirties or forties in good health.

The rearrangement joins TRBV5-1 to TRBJ2-2; D is possibly TRBD1 or TRBD2 (5 bases each). Germline-derived CDR1 and CDR2 are SGHRS and YFSETQ. CDR3 length: 14 amino acids. V gave up 6 bases and J gave up 2 bases, with 11 bases separating them. This chain's CDR3 is CASTPGPNTGELFF. The CDR3 DNA reads as TGCGCCAGCACCCCGGGACCCAACACCGGGGAGCTGTTTTTT. Supplemented by reference TRBV5-1 and TRBJ2-2, the full variable domain reads KAGVTQTPRYLIKTRGQQVTLSCSPISGHRSVSWYQQTPGQGLQFLFEYFSETQRNKGNFPGRFSGRQFSNSRSEMNVSTLELGDSALYLCASTPGPNTGELFFGEGSRLTVL.

This chain's CDR3 is CASSVTGTGANVLTF. In DNA, the CDR3 is TGTGCCAGCAGCGTTACAGGGACTGGGGCCAACGTCCTGACTTTC. This sequence joins TRBV9 and TRBJ2-6, with D maybe TRBD1 (6 bases). This CDR3 has 15 residues. The germline V and J ends were trimmed by 2 bases and 2 bases, with 8 bases remaining between them. The germline V gene encodes CDR1 SGDLS and CDR2 YYNGEE.

The chain employs TRBV5-1 and TRBJ2-3; TRBD1 is a possible D gene (6 bases). The V gene lost 4 bases and the J gene lost 4 bases, with 10 bases spanning the gap. The CDR3 has 13 residues. The germline gives CDR1 SGHRS, CDR2 YFSETQ. This CDR3 is CASSPGVPDTQYF. The CDR3, as DNA: TGCGCCAGCAGCCCAGGGGTCCCAGATACGCAGTATTTT.

The gene calls are TRBV5-1 and TRBJ2-7, with TRBD1 as a possible D gene (6 bases). Germline V CDR1 and CDR2: SGHRS, YFSETQ. CDR3 length equals 16 residues. Trimming removed 0 bases at V and 4 bases at J, with 17 bases between. The CDR3 region has the DNA TGCGCCAGCAGCTTGGTCCTGGACAGTCGAGGATACGAGCAGTACTTC. Protein: CASSLVLDSRGYEQYF.